This T cell receptor (beta chain) was captured in a study of beta chain features in type 1 diabetes. Findings and caveats of the study: At VDJ recombination sites, type 1 diabetes patients had fewer insertions and more deleted nucleotides. Within each of all four CD4+ subsets, Type 1 diabetes patients had TCRB CDR3s that were moderately but significantly shorter.

Sequenced material consisted of expressed TCRB transcripts (all of the isolated RNA was reverse transcribed). Produced via immunoSEQ multiplex PCR; TCRdb's table is partial and in-frame only. The table records around 180,000 clones, 6.5% to 9.5% of them present only once. Purity exceeded 98% in all sorted populations. The CDR3 runs to 14 residues. V lost 2 bases, J lost 4 bases, and 11 bases lay in between. In germline, CDR1 is SGHAT, CDR2 FQNNGV. This clone has just a few counts. The antigen is undetermined. Sequencing was carried out using central memory CD4+ T cells from blood. The TCR comes from a woman aged 35 to 49 with type 1 diabetes. The J gene is TRBJ1-1, the V gene TRBV11-2; D perhaps matches TRBD1 (5 bases). CDR3 loop: CASSLTTGSTEAFF. The CDR3 DNA is TGTGCCAGCAGCTTAACCACAGGATCCACTGAAGCTTTCTTT.